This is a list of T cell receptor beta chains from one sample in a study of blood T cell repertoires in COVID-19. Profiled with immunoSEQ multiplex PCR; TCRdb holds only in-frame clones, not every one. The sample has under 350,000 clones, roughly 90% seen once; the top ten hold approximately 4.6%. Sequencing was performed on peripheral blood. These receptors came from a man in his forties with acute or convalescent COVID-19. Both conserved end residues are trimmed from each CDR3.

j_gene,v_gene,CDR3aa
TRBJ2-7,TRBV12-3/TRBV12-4,ASSWDRESEQY
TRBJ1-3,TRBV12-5,ASGLANSGYSGNTIY
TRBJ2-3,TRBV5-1,ASSAGPLGQGSDTQY
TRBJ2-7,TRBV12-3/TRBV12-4,ASSFDGVTPWS
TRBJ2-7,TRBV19,ASSSGRTGRATYEQY
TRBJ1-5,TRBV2,ASRDDRGVSQPQH
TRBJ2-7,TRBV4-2,ASSQDHLAGGLLRGEQY
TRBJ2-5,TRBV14,ASSQITGTPETQY
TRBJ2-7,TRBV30,AWSGDRAKEQY
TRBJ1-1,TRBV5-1,ASSPVLNTEAF
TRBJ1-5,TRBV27,ASSPYSLGSQPQH
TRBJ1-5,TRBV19,ASSMRRPGQTSPQH